This T cell receptor (beta chain) was found in a study of T cell changes during pregnancy in multiple sclerosis. Libraries were prepared by immunoSEQ multiplex PCR; TCRdb keeps only in-frame clonotypes and omits some of them. The sample consists of some 60,000 clones, approximately 93% of them appearing once. The V and J ends lost 3 bases and 1 base respectively, with 12 bases between them. The CDR3 has 15 amino acids. In germline, CDR1 is GTSNPN, CDR2 SVGIG (reference sequence). The receptor was isolated from a female donor with multiple sclerosis, enrolled in a pregnancy study. The sequencing used peripheral blood, collected after pregnancy. This rearrangement joins TRBV30 to TRBJ2-2; tentatively, D is TRBD2 (6 bases). CDR3: CAWSGGLVNTGELFF. CDR3 nucleotides: TGTGCCTGGAGCGGGGGACTCGTGAACACCGGGGAGCTGTTTTTT.